This T cell receptor beta chain stems from a study of T cell clonality in common variable immunodeficiency. Overall study findings and caveats: Common variable immunodeficiency TCR beta sequences reportedly had fewer deletions and N-nucleotide insertions. Compared with healthy controls, CVID subjects showed increased TCRbeta clonality, mostly in about a third.

Control and CVID samples contributed equal amounts of genomic DNA. Only in-frame clones appear in the TCRdb table, and some are missing; sequencing was by immunoSEQ multiplex PCR. Recorded here are 30,000 to 40,000 clones, none singletons. A word on this clone: Its antigen is not known.

Sequences were obtained from peripheral blood mononuclear cells. This TCR derives from a person aged 18 to 75 in good health.

CDR3 in amino acids: CASSPAGGDYTF. CDR3 DNA (partial): TGTGCCAGCTCACCGGCTGGGGGCGAC. The V gene is TRBV18, the J gene TRBJ1-2; TRBD1 might be the D (6 bases). The CDR3 is cut off 3 residues early in the read; its end comes from the germline J gene. This CDR3 is built from 12 residues. The germline V gene encodes CDR1 KGHSH and CDR2 LQKENI. Variable domain in full (rest from reference TRBV18 and TRBJ1-2): NAGVMQNPRHLVRRRGQEARLRCSPMKGHSHVYWYRQLPEEGLKFMVYLQKENIIDESGMPKERFSAEFPKEGPSILRIQQVVRGDSAAYFCASSPAGGDYTFGSGTRLTVV.